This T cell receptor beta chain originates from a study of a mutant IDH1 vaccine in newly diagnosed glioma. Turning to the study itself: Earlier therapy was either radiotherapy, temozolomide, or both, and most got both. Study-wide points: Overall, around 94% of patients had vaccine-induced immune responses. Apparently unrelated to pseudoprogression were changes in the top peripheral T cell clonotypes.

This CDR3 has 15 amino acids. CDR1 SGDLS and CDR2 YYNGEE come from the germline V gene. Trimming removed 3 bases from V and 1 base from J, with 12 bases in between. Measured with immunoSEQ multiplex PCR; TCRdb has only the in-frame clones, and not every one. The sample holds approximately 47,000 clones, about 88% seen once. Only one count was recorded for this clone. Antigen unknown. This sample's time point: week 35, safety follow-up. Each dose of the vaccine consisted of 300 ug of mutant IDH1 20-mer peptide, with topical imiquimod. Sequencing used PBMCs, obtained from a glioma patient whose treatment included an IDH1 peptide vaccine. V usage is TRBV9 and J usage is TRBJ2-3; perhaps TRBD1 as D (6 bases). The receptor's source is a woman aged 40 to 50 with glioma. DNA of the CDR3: TGTGCCAGCAGCGCCGGACAGATACGCACAGATACGCAGTATTTT. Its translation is CASSAGQIRTDTQYF.